These T cell receptor beta chains were read from a single sample in a study of T cell responses to AZD1222 COVID-19 vaccine. Some clones are missing from TCRdb's copy, which holds only in-frame ones; the method was immunoSEQ multiplex PCR. Among around 80,000 clones listed, roughly 85% were seen once. The source material was peripheral blood, sampled 28 days after the second AZD1222 dose. The receptor source for this set is an adult who received the AZD1222 COVID-19 vaccine. The CDR3 runs from the conserved cysteine through the conserved F or W. Size values are once, few and many counts, or a class for expanded clones, and some rows have none.

j_call: TRBJ1-4
v_call: TRBV28
clone_size: .
cdr3_aa: CASRLQGANEKLFF

j_call: TRBJ2-1
v_call: TRBV19
clone_size: few
cdr3_aa: CASSALGSYNEQFF

j_call: TRBJ1-6
v_call: TRBV9
clone_size: .
cdr3_aa: CASSVGIASPLHF

j_call: TRBJ2-3
v_call: TRBV5-1
clone_size: .
cdr3_aa: CASSLDTSSTDTQYF

j_call: TRBJ1-2
v_call: TRBV29-1
clone_size: .
cdr3_aa: CSVATVANYGYTF

j_call: TRBJ2-7
v_call: TRBV3-1/TRBV3-2
clone_size: once
cdr3_aa: CASTPGARTYEQYF

j_call: TRBJ1-4
v_call: TRBV2
clone_size: .
cdr3_aa: CASRQSATNEKLFF

j_call: TRBJ1-5
v_call: TRBV2
clone_size: .
cdr3_aa: CASRVQNQPQHF

j_call: TRBJ2-7
v_call: TRBV11-2
clone_size: .
cdr3_aa: CASSVAGPLSYEQYF

j_call: TRBJ2-5
v_call: TRBV19
clone_size: .
cdr3_aa: CASSQQGPQETQYF

j_call: TRBJ1-2
v_call: TRBV16
clone_size: .
cdr3_aa: CASSQSKDNYGYTF